This T cell receptor beta chain was observed in a study of identical twins. General observations from the study: Memory repertoires lacked the insertion deficit that abundant cord blood beta clonotypes showed.

For this clonotype: Its specificity is not known.

CDR3 length equals 14 residues. Germline CDR1 and CDR2: SGHRS and YFSETQ. V shed 5 bases, J shed 6 bases, and the junction held 7 bases outside the gene matches. A universal primer site was incorporated via template switching, and the cDNA contained unique molecular identifiers. Each CDR3 protein gets one entry after TCRdb re-called the 5' RACE reads with MiXCR. The table lists under 300,000 distinct CDR3 sequences, around an eighth of them singletons, with around 8.3% in the top ten. With no exceptions, donors were healthy Caucasians. Sample: memory (CD45RO+) T cells sorted from blood. This sequence was found in a woman younger than 35 in good health. The chain is built from TRBV5-1 and TRBJ1-3; 8 bases match TRBD1. Written as DNA, the CDR3 is TGCGCCAGCAGTGGGACAGGTCGGGAAAACACCATATATTTT. Protein: CASSGTGRENTIYF.